This TCR beta chain appears in the sequencing data of a study of blood T cell repertoires in COVID-19. Study at large: COVID-19 samples collected from the United States, Italy and Spain covered acute and convalescent phases.

Original handling: The authors estimated nucleated cell counts from reference gene primer amplification. Using immunoSEQ multiplex PCR, the repertoire was profiled, and TCRdb retains in-frame clones only, with some absent. V and J calls and clone size follow that table, whereas D and trimming were derived from the DNA. The sample records about 280,000 clones, 65% to 90% being singletons. Germline CDR1 reads LNHNV; CDR2 reads YYDKDF (reference sequence). There are 19 residues in the CDR3. Unmatched junction bases numbered 12, after V lost 0 bases and J lost 4 bases. The sequence was obtained from a man aged 50 to 60 with active or convalescent COVID-19. The chain joins TRBV15 to TRBJ2-2; TRBD2 agrees at 9 bases. Input material: peripheral blood. The CDR3 bases are TGTGCCACCAGCAGAGATCACCAATCTCTAGCGGGGCCCACCGGGGAGCTGTTTTTT. Encoded protein: CATSRDHQSLAGPTGELFF.